Shown below are 13 T cell receptor beta chains from a single sample sequenced in a study of T-cell memory formation after mild COVID-19. TCRdb re-called the 5' RACE reads through MiXCR, storing one row per CDR3 protein. The sample lists a few hundred thousand distinct CDR3 sequences, approximately 21% occurring once. Sequencing was carried out using PBMCs or a T cell subset sorted from them (not recorded which). These receptors came from an adult woman who had mild COVID-19 (a few samples of this study predate the infection). Cell type and time point are not known.

The table lists this clonotype with a few counts. The rearrangement joins TRBV5-4 to TRBJ2-4; 8 bases match TRBD2. The CDR3 totals 15 residues. Looked up from germline, CDR1 is SGHNT and CDR2 is YYREEE (reference sequence). The V gene end was trimmed by 4 bases and the J gene end by 2 bases; junction bases not matched to a gene: 5. In nucleotides, the CDR3 is TGTGCCAGCAGCCCGGGACTAGAAACCAAAAACATTCAGTACTTC. Encoded protein: CASSPGLETKNIQYF. The full variable domain, in which reference TRBV5-4 and TRBJ2-4 provide the parts outside the CDR3, is ETGVTQSPTHLIKTRGQQVTLRCSSQSGHNTVSWYQQALGQGPQFIFQYYREEENGRGNFPPRFSGLQFPNYSSELNVNALELDDSALYLCASSPGLETKNIQYFGAGTRLSVL.

This chain links TRBV27 with TRBJ1-4; D may be TRBD1 (5 bases). This CDR3 comprises 17 residues. V lost 5 bases and J lost 0, with 16 bases in between. CDR1 and CDR2 (germline): MNHEY, SMNVEV (reference sequence). CDR3 DNA sequence: TGTGCCAGCAGTCTTCGGCAGGTGGGGGCAACTAATGAAAAACTGTTTTTT. It yields the protein CASSLRQVGATNEKLFF.

This clonotype occurred a few times. V is TRBV7-8 and J is TRBJ1-1; D call uncertain. Germline assignment: CDR1 SGHVS and CDR2 FQNEAQ. V lost 5 bases and J lost 0, with 16 bases in between. This CDR3 comprises 16 residues. The chain's CDR3 is CASSPKRLTLNTEAFF. The CDR3 bases are TGTGCCAGCAGCCCCAAACGGCTAACTTTGAACACTGAAGCTTTCTTT.

The chain has TRBV5-5 and TRBJ2-7; D not certain. The V end lost 0 bases, the J end lost 0 bases, and 13 bases lay between the germline ends. The CDR3 is 16 residues long. Germline CDR1 is SGHKS and CDR2 is YYEKEE (reference sequence). The CDR3 DNA reads as TGTGCCAGCAGCTTGGATAATCTCTACAGCTCCTACGAGCAGTACTTC. This encodes CASSLDNLYSSYEQYF.

The chain employs TRBV19 and TRBJ2-5; tentatively, D is TRBD1 or TRBD2 (5 bases each). Looked up from germline, CDR1 is LNHDA and CDR2 is SQIVND (reference sequence). Between the trimmed V and J ends, which lost 4 bases and 7 bases, there was a span of 13 bases. This CDR3 spans 13 amino acids. CDR3 loop: CASSTGAKGTQYF. The CDR3 coding sequence is TGTGCCAGTAGTACCGGGGCAAAGGGGACCCAGTACTTC.

This rearrangement joins TRBV5-1 to TRBJ2-2, with D possibly being TRBD1 or TRBD2 (5 bases each). The CDR3 spans 14 residues. CDR1 and CDR2 (germline): SGHRS, YFSETQ. V was cut by 4 bases and J by 6 bases, with 13 bases left in between. The CDR3 sequence: CASSRDQPAGELFF. DNA of the CDR3: TGCGCCAGCAGCCGGGACCAACCGGCCGGGGAGCTGTTTTTT.

The rearrangement joins TRBV5-1 to TRBJ2-7, with D perhaps being TRBD1 or TRBD2 (6 bases each). Trimming left V 4 bases short and J 0 bases short, with 11 bases between. Germline V gives CDR1 SGHRS, CDR2 YFSETQ. CDR3 size: 14 residues. The DNA for the CDR3 is TGCGCCAGCAGCAGTGAGGGGGGCTCCTACGAGCAGTACTTC. Translated, it gives CASSSEGGSYEQYF.

The genes are TRBV5-1 and TRBJ2-2; TRBD2 matches at 7 bases. The junction had 1 base not matched to a gene; V was cut back by 2 bases and J by 0 bases. This CDR3 spans 15 amino acids. Looked up from germline, CDR1 is SGHRS and CDR2 is YFSETQ. The CDR3 region has the DNA TGCGCCAGCAGCTTACGGGAGGCGAACACCGGGGAGCTGTTTTTT. It yields the protein CASSLREANTGELFF. Full variable domain (missing parts from reference TRBV5-1 and TRBJ2-2): KAGVTQTPRYLIKTRGQQVTLSCSPISGHRSVSWYQQTPGQGLQFLFEYFSETQRNKGNFPGRFSGRQFSNSRSEMNVSTLELGDSALYLCASSLREANTGELFFGEGSRLTVL.

This clonotype turned up a few times. This sequence joins TRBV5-1 and TRBJ1-1; 8 bases line up with TRBD1. Germline loops: CDR1 SGHRS, CDR2 YFSETQ. The CDR3 loop spans 14 amino acids. V shed 4 bases and J 4 bases; nucleotides not matched to a gene: 6. CDR3 loop: CASSARGLGTEAFF. The CDR3 DNA follows: TGCGCCAGCAGCGCCAGGGGGCTGGGCACTGAAGCTTTCTTT.

This clonotype was found a few times. This rearrangement joins TRBV20-1 to TRBJ2-7; 13 bases map to TRBD2. CDR1 is DFQATT, CDR2 SNEGSKA, per germline (reference sequence). CDR3 length: 15 amino acids. After removal of 1 base from V and 0 bases from J, the junction contained 0 bases not matched to a gene. The CDR3 bases are TGCAGTGCTAGAGGGACTAGCGGGAGCTCCTACGAGCAGTACTTC. It is translated as CSARGTSGSSYEQYF.

This clonotype came up a few times. The chain uses TRBV7-6 and TRBJ1-2; TRBD1 aligns across 7 bases. Losses at the gene ends were 3 bases for V and 8 bases for J; bases not matched to a gene: 12. Germline V CDR1 and CDR2: SGHVS, FNYEAQ. The CDR3 is made up of 15 amino acids. Here the CDR3 reads CASSLITGDLDGYTF. The CDR3 nucleotides are TGTGCCAGCAGCTTGATAACAGGGGATTTGGACGGCTACACCTTC.

CDR3 sequence: CASSVTSGSTDTQYF. CDR3 bases: TGTGCCAGCAGCGTTACTAGCGGTTCCACAGATACGCAGTATTTT. This chain connects TRBV7-9 to TRBJ2-3; 8 nucleotides line up with TRBD2. This CDR3 comprises 15 residues. Losses at the gene ends were 5 bases for V and 2 bases for J; bases not matched to a gene: 6. Germline CDR1 and CDR2: SEHNR and FQNEAQ (reference sequence).

The V call is TRBV29-1, the J call TRBJ1-1; TRBD1 might be the D (6 bases). Germline V gene data show CDR1 as SQVTM and CDR2 as ANQGSEA. The CDR3 is 12 amino acids. Trimming removed 7 bases from V and 2 bases from J, with 11 bases in between. CDR3 amino acids: CSGRDTNTEAFF. The CDR3 DNA reads TGCAGCGGGAGGGACACCAACACTGAAGCTTTCTTT.